The following is a TCR beta chain sequence with its context. Naive CD8 cells were CD45RO-negative, positively selected for CCR7, excluding terminally differentiated effector memory CD45RA+ cells. This entry comes from a study of shared clonotypes between healthy human individuals. CDR3 length: 15 amino acids. CDR1 is MGHDK and CDR2 is SYGVNS in the germline V gene. Between the trimmed V and J ends, which lost 4 bases and 3 bases, there was a span of 16 bases. The method was immunoSEQ multiplex PCR; TCRdb's version includes in-frame clones alone and lacks a portion of them. This sample yields about 1,800,000 clones, of which about 94% are seen a single time; around 1.2% belongs to the top ten.

The clonotype originates from a man aged 18 to 30 in good health. The sample consisted of naive CD8+ T cells sorted from blood. The chain links TRBV25-1 to TRBJ2-7; D assignment may be TRBD1 or TRBD2 (5 bases each). CDR3 in DNA: TGTGCCAGCAGTGGATGGGACGAGGAGGACTACGAGCAGTACTTC. The encoded protein is CASSGWDEEDYEQYF.